This T cell receptor (beta chain) was recorded in a study of blood T cells in healthy people across ages. Isolation yielded PBMCs, at least 7 million per sample, in every case. General study points: A roughly linear fall in TCR beta diversity per million T cells was seen with increasing age. Compared with aged donors, long-lived donors showed fewer expanded clones, suggesting selection.

CDR1 and CDR2 (germline): MDHEN, SYDVKM. V was pared by 3 bases and J by 9 bases, with 12 bases of the junction left unmatched. The CDR3 length is 16 residues. The use of a sample-barcoded 5' primer and a J-beta primer mix characterized a second PCR of about 7 to 12 cycles. Each CDR3 protein gets one entry after TCRdb re-called the 5' RACE reads with MiXCR. The data show around 990,000 distinct CDR3 sequences, approximately 25% seen once. This clonotype was detected once. The antigen is not known. These data also featured in a second study, about T cells of mothers and their children. That investigation notes: The study obtained over 9 million TCR beta CDR3 reads per mother and around 3 million per child.

The source of this sequence is a girl aged 2-10 years in good health. What was sequenced was blood. The rearrangement uses TRBV28 and TRBJ2-7, with 12 bases identical to TRBD2. Here the CDR3 reads CASSFGRTSGALMQYF. DNA for the CDR3: TGTGCCAGCAGTTTCGGCCGGACTAGCGGGGCCCTGATGCAGTACTTC.